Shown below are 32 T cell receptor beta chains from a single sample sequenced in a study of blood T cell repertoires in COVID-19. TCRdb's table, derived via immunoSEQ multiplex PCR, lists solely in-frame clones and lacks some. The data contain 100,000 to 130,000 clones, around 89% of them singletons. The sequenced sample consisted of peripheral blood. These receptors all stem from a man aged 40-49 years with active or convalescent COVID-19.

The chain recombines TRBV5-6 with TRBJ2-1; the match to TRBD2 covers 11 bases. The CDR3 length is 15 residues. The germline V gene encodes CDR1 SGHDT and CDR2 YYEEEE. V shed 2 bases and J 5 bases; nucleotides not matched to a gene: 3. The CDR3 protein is CASSFRLAGHNEQFF. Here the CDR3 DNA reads TGTGCCAGCAGCTTCCGACTAGCGGGACACAATGAGCAGTTCTTC.

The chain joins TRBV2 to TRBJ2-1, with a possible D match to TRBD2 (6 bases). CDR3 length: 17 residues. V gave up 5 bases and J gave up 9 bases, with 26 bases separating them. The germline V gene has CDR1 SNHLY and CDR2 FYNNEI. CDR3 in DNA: TGTGCCAGCAGTTCTAGGGCGACTAGGAACAAATTTAGTGAGCAGTTCTTC. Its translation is CASSSRATRNKFSEQFF.

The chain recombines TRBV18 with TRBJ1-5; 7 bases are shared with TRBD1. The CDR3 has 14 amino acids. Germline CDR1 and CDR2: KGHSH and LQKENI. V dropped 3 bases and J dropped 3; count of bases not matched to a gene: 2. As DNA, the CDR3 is TGTGCCAGCTCACCGGGACAGAACAATCAGCCCCAGCATTTT. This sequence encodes CASSPGQNNQPQHF.

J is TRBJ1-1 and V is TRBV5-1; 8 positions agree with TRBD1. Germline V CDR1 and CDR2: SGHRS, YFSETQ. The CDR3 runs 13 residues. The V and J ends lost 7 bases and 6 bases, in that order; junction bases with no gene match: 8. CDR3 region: CASSLGGQAEAFF. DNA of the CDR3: TGCGCCAGCTCTTTGGGGGGACAGGCTGAAGCTTTCTTT.

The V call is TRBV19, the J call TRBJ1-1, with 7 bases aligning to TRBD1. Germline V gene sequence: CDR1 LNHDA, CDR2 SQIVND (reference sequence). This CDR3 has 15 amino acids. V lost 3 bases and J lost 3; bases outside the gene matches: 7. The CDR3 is CASSIRTGVHTEAFF. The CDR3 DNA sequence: TGTGCCAGTAGTATTAGAACAGGGGTACACACTGAAGCTTTCTTT. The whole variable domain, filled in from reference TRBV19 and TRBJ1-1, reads DGGITQSPKYLFRKEGQNVTLSCEQNLNHDAMYWYRQDPGQGLRLIYYSQIVNDFQKGDIAEGYSVSREKKESFPLTVTSAQKNPTAFYLCASSIRTGVHTEAFFGQGTRLTVV.

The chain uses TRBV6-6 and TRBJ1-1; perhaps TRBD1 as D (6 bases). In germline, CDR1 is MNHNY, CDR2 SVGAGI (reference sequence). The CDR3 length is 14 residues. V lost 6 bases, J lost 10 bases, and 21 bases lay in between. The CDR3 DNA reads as TGTGCCAGCAGCCAACGCCGGGACACCTTGGTAGCTTTCTTT. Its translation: CASSQRRDTLVAFF.

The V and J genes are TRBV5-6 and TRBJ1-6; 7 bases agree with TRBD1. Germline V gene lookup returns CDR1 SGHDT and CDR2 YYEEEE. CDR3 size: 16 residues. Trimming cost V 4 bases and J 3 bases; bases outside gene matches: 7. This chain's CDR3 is CASSLRRDSYNSPLHF. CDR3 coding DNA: TGTGCCAGCAGCCTCAGGAGGGACAGCTATAATTCACCCCTCCACTTT.

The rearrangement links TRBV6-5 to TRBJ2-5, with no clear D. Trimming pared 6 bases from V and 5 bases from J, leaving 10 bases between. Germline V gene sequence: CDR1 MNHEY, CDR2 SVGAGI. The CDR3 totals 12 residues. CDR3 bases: TGTGCCAGCAGCCTTTGGGCCGAGACCCAGTACTTC. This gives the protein CASSLWAETQYF.

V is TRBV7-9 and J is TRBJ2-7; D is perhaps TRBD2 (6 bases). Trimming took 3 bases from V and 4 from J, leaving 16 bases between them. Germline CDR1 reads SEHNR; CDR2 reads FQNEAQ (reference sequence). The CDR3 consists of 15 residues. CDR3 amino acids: CASSFSLAQGYEQYF. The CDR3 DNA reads TGTGCCAGCAGCTTCAGTCTAGCGCAAGGGTACGAGCAGTACTTC.

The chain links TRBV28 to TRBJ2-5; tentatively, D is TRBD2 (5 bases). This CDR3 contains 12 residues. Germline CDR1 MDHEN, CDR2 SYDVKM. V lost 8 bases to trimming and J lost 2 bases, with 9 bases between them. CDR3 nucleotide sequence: TGTGCCAGCGGAGGAGCTCAAGAGACCCAGTACTTC. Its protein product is CASGGAQETQYF.

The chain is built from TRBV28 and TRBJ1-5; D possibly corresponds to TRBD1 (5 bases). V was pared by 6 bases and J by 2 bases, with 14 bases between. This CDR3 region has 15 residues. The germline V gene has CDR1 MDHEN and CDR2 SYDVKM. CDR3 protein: CASSPIAGGNQPQHF. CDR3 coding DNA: TGTGCCAGCAGCCCAATTGCGGGGGGCAATCAGCCCCAGCATTTT.

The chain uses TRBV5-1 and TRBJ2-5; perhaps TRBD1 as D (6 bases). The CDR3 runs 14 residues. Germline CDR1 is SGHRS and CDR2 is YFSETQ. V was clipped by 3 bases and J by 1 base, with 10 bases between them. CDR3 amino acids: CASSYGQSQETQYF. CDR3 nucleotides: TGCGCCAGCAGCTATGGACAGTCCCAAGAGACCCAGTACTTC.

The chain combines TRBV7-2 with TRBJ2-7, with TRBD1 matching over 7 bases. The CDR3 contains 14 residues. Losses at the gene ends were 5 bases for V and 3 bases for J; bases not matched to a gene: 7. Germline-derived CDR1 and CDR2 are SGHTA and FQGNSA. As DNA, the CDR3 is TGTGCCAGCAGCCCATGGACAGGAAACTACGAGCAGTACTTC. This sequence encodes CASSPWTGNYEQYF.

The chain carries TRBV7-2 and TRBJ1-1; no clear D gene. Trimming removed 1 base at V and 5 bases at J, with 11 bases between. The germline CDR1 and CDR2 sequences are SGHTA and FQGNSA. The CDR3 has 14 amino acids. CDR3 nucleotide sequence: TGTGCCAGCAGCTTAGGCGGGAGTCGGACTGAAGCTTTCTTT. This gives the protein CASSLGGSRTEAFF. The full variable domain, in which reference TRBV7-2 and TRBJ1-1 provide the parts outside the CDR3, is GAGVSQSPSNKVTEKGKDVELRCDPISGHTALYWYRQSLGQGLEFLIYFQGNSAPDKSGLPSDRFSAERTGGSVSTLTIQRTQQEDSAVYLCASSLGGSRTEAFFGQGTRLTVV.

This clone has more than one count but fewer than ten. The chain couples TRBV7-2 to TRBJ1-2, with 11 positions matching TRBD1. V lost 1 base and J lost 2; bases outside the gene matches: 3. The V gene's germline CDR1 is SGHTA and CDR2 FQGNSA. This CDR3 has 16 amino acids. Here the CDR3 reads CASSLGGQGANYGYTF. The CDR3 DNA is TGTGCCAGCAGCTTAGGAGGACAGGGGGCGAACTATGGCTACACCTTC.

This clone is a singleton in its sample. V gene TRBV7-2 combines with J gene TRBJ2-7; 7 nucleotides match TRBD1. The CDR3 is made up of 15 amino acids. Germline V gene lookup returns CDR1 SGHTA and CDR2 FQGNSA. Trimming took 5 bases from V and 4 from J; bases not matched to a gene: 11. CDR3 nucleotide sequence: TGTGCCAGCAGCCTGGACAGGCCCGCATCATACGAGCAGTACTTC. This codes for CASSLDRPASYEQYF.

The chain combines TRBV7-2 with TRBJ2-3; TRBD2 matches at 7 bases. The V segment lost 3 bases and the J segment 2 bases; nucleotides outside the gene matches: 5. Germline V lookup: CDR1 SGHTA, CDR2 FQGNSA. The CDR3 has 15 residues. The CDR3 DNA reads TGTGCCAGCAGCTTGTCAGCGGGGAACACAGATACGCAGTATTTT. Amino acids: CASSLSAGNTDTQYF.

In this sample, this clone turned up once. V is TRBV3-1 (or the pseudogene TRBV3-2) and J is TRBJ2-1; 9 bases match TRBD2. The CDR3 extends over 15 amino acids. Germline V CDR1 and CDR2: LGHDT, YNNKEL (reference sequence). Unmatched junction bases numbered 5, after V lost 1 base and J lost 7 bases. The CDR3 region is CASSQGLLAGNEQFF. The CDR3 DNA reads TGTGCCAGCAGCCAAGGGTTGCTAGCGGGGAATGAGCAGTTCTTC.

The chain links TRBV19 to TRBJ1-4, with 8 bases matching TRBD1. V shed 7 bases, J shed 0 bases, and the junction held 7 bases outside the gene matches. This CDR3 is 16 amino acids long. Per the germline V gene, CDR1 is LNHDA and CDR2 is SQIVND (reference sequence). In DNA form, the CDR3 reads TGTGCCAGTAAGGGACAGGCCAGTGCAACTAATGAAAAACTGTTTTTT. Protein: CASKGQASATNEKLFF.

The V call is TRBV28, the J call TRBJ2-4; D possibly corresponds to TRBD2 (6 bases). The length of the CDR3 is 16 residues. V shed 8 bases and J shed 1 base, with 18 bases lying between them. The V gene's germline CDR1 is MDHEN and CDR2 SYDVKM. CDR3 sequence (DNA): TGTGCCAGCCGCCCCCGGGGGAGTTGGGCCAAAAACATTCAGTACTTC. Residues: CASRPRGSWAKNIQYF.

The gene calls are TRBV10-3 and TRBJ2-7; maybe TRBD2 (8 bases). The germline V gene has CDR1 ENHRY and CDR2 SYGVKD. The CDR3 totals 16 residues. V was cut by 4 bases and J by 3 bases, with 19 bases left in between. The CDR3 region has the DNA TGTGCCATCAGTGCCCGGGACAGCGGGAGCCTCTACGAGCAGTACTTC. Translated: CAISARDSGSLYEQYF.

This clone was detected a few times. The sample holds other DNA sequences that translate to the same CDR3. CDR3: CASSLNRDYEQYF. The CDR3 coding sequence is TGTGCCAGCAGTCTAAACAGGGACTACGAGCAGTACTTC. This chain connects TRBV7-2 to TRBJ2-7; D may be TRBD1 (6 bases). This CDR3 is built from 13 residues. Trimming shortened V by 6 bases and J by 3 bases, and 12 bases separated the two germline ends. Germline CDR1 and CDR2: SGHTA and FQGNSA.

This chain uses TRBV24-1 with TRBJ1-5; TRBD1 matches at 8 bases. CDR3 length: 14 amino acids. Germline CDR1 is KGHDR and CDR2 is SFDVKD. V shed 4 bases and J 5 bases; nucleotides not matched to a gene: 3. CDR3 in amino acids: CATSETGVDQPQHF. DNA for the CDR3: TGTGCCACCAGTGAGACAGGGGTTGATCAGCCCCAGCATTTT.

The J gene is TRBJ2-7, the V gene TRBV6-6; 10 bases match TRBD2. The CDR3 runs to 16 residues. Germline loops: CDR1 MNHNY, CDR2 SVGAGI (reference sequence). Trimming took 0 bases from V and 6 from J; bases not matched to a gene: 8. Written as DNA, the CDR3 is TGTGCCAGCAGTTACTCATCCCCGGGACTAGCGTTCGAGCAGTACTTC. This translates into CASSYSSPGLAFEQYF.

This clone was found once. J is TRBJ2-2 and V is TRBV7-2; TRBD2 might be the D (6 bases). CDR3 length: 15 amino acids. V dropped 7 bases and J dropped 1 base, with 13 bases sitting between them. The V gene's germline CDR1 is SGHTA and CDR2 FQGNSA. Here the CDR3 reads CASTPQGGNTGELFF. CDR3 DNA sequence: TGTGCCAGCACCCCCCAGGGAGGGAACACCGGGGAGCTGTTTTTT. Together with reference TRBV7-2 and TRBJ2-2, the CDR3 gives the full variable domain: GAGVSQSPSNKVTEKGKDVELRCDPISGHTALYWYRQSLGQGLEFLIYFQGNSAPDKSGLPSDRFSAERTGGSVSTLTIQRTQQEDSAVYLCASTPQGGNTGELFFGEGSRLTVL.

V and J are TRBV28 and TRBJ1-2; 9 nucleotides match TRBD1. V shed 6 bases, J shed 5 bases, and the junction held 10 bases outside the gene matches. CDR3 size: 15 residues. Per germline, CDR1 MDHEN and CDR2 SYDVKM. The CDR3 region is CASRSEGQGRYGYTF. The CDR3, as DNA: TGTGCCAGCAGGTCTGAGGGACAGGGTCGATATGGCTACACCTTC.

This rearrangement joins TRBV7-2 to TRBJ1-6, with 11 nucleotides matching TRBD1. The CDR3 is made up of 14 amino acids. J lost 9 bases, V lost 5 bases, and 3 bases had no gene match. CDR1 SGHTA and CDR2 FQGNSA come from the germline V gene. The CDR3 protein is CASSPGQGVSPLHF. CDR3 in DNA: TGTGCCAGCAGCCCGGGACAGGGGGTTTCACCCCTCCACTTT.

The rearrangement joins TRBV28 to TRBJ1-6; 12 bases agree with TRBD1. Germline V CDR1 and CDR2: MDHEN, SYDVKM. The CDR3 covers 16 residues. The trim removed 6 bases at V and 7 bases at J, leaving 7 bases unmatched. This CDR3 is CASSLGQGAGNSPLHF. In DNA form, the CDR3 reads TGTGCCAGCAGCTTGGGACAGGGGGCAGGGAATTCACCCCTCCACTTT.

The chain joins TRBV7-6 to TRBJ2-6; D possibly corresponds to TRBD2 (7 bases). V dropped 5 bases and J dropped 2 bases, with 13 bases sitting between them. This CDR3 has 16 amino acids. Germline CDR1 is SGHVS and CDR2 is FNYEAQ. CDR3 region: CASSPTGGPGANVLTF. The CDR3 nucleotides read TGTGCCAGCAGCCCGACGGGGGGCCCTGGGGCCAACGTCCTGACTTTC.

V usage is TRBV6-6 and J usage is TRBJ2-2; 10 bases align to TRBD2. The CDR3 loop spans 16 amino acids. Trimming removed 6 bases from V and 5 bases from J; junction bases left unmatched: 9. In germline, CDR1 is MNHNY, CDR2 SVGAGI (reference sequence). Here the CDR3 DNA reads TGTGCCAGCAGGATCACAGCGGGAGGGAGTACCGGGGAGCTGTTTTTT. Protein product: CASRITAGGSTGELFF.

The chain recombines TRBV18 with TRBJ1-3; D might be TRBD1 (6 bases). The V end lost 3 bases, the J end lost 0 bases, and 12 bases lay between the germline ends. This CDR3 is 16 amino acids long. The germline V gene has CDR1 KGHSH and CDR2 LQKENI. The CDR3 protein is CASSPFSQGSGNTIYF. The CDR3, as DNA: TGTGCCAGCTCACCCTTTTCACAGGGCTCTGGAAACACCATATATTTT.

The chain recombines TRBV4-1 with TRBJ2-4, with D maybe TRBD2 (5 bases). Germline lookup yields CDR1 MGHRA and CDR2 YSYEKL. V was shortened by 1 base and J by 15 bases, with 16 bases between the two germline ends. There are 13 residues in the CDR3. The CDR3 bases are TGCGCCAGCAGCCAAGTCCCCAGTGGAGGATCGTACTTC. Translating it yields CASSQVPSGGSYF.